The TCR beta chain under discussion was sequenced for a study of blood T cell repertoires in COVID-19. Generated by immunoSEQ multiplex PCR, the TCRdb table keeps only in-frame clones and is missing some. The sample consists of under 200,000 clones, 70% to 80% of them appearing once. Seattle-derived patients entered the study during active infection and were followed longitudinally. With 2 bases clipped from V and 0 bases from J, the junction kept 0 bases outside the gene matches. From germline, CDR1 is KGHSH and CDR2 LQKENI. CDR3 length equals 16 residues. This sequence originates from a woman aged 55 to 70 with COVID-19, enrolled during active disease. Sequenced sample: peripheral blood. The chain is built from TRBV18 and TRBJ1-6, with 8 bases lining up with TRBD1. CDR3 sequence: CASSPDRGSYNSPLHF. The CDR3 DNA reads TGTGCCAGCTCACCAGACAGGGGCTCCTATAATTCACCCCTCCACTTT.